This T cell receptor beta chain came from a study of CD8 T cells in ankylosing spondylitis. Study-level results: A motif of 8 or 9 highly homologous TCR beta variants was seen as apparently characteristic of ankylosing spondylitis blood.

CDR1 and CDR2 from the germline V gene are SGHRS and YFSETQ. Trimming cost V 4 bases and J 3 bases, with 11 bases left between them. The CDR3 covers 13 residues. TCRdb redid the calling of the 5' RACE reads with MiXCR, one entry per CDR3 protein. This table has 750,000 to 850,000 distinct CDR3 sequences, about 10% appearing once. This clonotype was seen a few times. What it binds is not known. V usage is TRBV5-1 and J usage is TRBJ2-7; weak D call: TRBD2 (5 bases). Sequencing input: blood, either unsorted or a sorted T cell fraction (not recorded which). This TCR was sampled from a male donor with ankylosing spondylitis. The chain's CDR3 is CASSESRDYEQYF. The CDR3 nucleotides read TGCGCCAGCAGCGAATCCCGGGACTACGAGCAGTACTTC.